This T cell receptor (beta chain) was sequenced for a study of control samples from healthy donors and cancer patients. Profiling relied on immunoSEQ multiplex PCR, and the TCRdb table lists in-frame clones only, not all of them. Seen here are approximately 140,000 clones, approximately 94% observed once, and the top ten hold 4.5% to 6%. The CDR3 sequence is 16 residues long. Trimming removed 4 bases from V and 4 bases from J, with 18 bases in between. The germline CDR1 and CDR2 sequences are SGDLS and YYNGEE. The sample consisted of blood. The TCR was taken from a man aged 18 to 35 in good health. The chain recombines TRBV9 with TRBJ1-3; D is ambiguous. CDR3 amino acids: CASSSPRTSSGNTIYF. The CDR3 coding sequence is TGTGCCAGCAGCTCACCCCGGACCAGTTCCGGAAACACCATATATTTT.